A selection of T cell receptor beta chains follows, all from one sample in a study of blood T cell repertoires in COVID-19. Libraries were prepared by immunoSEQ multiplex PCR; TCRdb keeps only in-frame clonotypes and omits some of them. The repertoire includes about 46,000 clones, 80% to 90% of them detected once, and about 15% sits in the top ten. Sequences were obtained from peripheral blood. All receptors come from a human donor in a cohort sampled during active COVID-19. Both conserved end residues are part of each CDR3. The D gene is left open where the match is weak. Clone size appears in some rows only: once, few, many, or a class for an expanded clone.

j_call: TRBJ1-1
d_call: TRBD1
v_call: TRBV7-9
clone_size: NA
cdr3_nt: TGTGCCAGCAGACGACAGGGTGGGACTGAAGCTTTCTTT
cdr3_aa: CASRRQGGTEAFF

j_call: TRBJ1-1
d_call: NA
v_call: TRBV23-1
clone_size: NA
cdr3_nt: TGCGCCAGCTACCCCGGGGGGGACTACACTGAAGCTTTCTTT
cdr3_aa: CASYPGGDYTEAFF

j_call: TRBJ2-7
d_call: TRBD2
v_call: TRBV30
clone_size: once
cdr3_nt: TGTGCCTGGAGGTCGGGACTAGGGGTAAGCGAGCAGTACTTC
cdr3_aa: CAWRSGLGVSEQYF

j_call: TRBJ1-1
d_call: NA
v_call: TRBV7-9
clone_size: few
cdr3_nt: TGTGCCAGCAGCTTAGGTCAAATTCCTGAAGCTTTCTTT
cdr3_aa: CASSLGQIPEAFF

j_call: TRBJ2-1
d_call: TRBD1
v_call: TRBV19
clone_size: NA
cdr3_nt: TGTGCCAGTAGCAGGGGGCGGACCTCCTACAATGAGCAGTTCTTC
cdr3_aa: CASSRGRTSYNEQFF

j_call: TRBJ1-2
d_call: NA
v_call: TRBV9
clone_size: NA
cdr3_nt: TGTGCCAGCAGCGTCTCAGGGAACTATGGCTACACCTTC
cdr3_aa: CASSVSGNYGYTF

j_call: TRBJ1-5
d_call: TRBD1
v_call: TRBV29-1
clone_size: NA
cdr3_nt: TGCAGCGTTGTTGACAGGGGTGGTCAGCCCCAGCATTTT
cdr3_aa: CSVVDRGGQPQHF

j_call: TRBJ2-1
d_call: TRBD2
v_call: TRBV7-2
clone_size: NA
cdr3_nt: TGTGCCAGCAGCTTAGGTTCCTTTCCGGGACTAATGACCTACAATGAGCAGTTCTTC
cdr3_aa: CASSLGSFPGLMTYNEQFF

j_call: TRBJ2-3
d_call: TRBD2
v_call: TRBV6-2/TRBV6-3
clone_size: NA
cdr3_nt: TGTGCCAGCAGTTACCCGACTAGCGGGGGGTTTCGCACAGATACGCAGTATTTT
cdr3_aa: CASSYPTSGGFRTDTQYF

j_call: TRBJ2-3
d_call: TRBD2
v_call: TRBV3-1/TRBV3-2
clone_size: NA
cdr3_nt: TGTGCCAGCAGCCAGACTAGCGGGGGGAGCACAGATACGCAGTATTTT
cdr3_aa: CASSQTSGGSTDTQYF

j_call: TRBJ1-1
d_call: NA
v_call: TRBV7-9
clone_size: NA
cdr3_nt: TGTGCCAGCACCCATGACAGAGATGACACTGAAGCTTTCTTT
cdr3_aa: CASTHDRDDTEAFF

j_call: TRBJ2-2
d_call: NA
v_call: TRBV6-2/TRBV6-3
clone_size: NA
cdr3_nt: TGTGCCAGCAGTTCCCGTAGAGCGAACACCGGGGAGCTGTTTTTT
cdr3_aa: CASSSRRANTGELFF

j_call: TRBJ1-4
d_call: NA
v_call: TRBV27
clone_size: NA
cdr3_nt: TGTGCCAGCAGTCCGAGACAGCCAGCAACTAATGAAAAACTGTTTTTT
cdr3_aa: CASSPRQPATNEKLFF

j_call: TRBJ2-7
d_call: TRBD2
v_call: TRBV6-5
clone_size: NA
cdr3_nt: TGTGCCAGCGGGCGGGAGTTGAGGAGCCACGAGCAGTACTTC
cdr3_aa: CASGRELRSHEQYF

j_call: TRBJ2-7
d_call: TRBD2
v_call: TRBV5-6
clone_size: NA
cdr3_nt: TGTGCCAGCAGCTTGGTAACCCTAGCGGGGGGGTATTCCTACGAGCAGTACTTC
cdr3_aa: CASSLVTLAGGYSYEQYF

j_call: TRBJ1-5
d_call: NA
v_call: TRBV7-8
clone_size: NA
cdr3_nt: TGTGCCAGCAGCTTAAGTGGAAGTTGGGCATATAGCAATCAGCCCCAGCATTTT
cdr3_aa: CASSLSGSWAYSNQPQHF

j_call: TRBJ2-7
d_call: TRBD1
v_call: TRBV11-2
clone_size: NA
cdr3_nt: TGTGCCAGCAGCTTTAGCCAGGGGGCCCTCTACGAGCAGTACTTC
cdr3_aa: CASSFSQGALYEQYF

j_call: TRBJ1-1
d_call: TRBD1
v_call: TRBV27
clone_size: NA
cdr3_nt: TGTGCCAGCAGTTTGGGACAGACGCTCTTGAACACTGAAGCTTTCTTT
cdr3_aa: CASSLGQTLLNTEAFF

j_call: TRBJ1-2
d_call: NA
v_call: TRBV5-4
clone_size: NA
cdr3_nt: TGTGCCAGCAGCTTGGGGCCCGATGGCTACACCTTC
cdr3_aa: CASSLGPDGYTF

j_call: TRBJ2-7
d_call: NA
v_call: TRBV19
clone_size: NA
cdr3_nt: TGTGCCAGTAGCTCCCTTGAGGGCTACGAGCAGTACTTC
cdr3_aa: CASSSLEGYEQYF

j_call: TRBJ2-3
d_call: NA
v_call: TRBV11-2
clone_size: NA
cdr3_nt: TGTGCCAGCAGCTTCCGGCAGGGAAGCACAGATACGCAGTATTTT
cdr3_aa: CASSFRQGSTDTQYF

j_call: TRBJ2-2
d_call: NA
v_call: TRBV9
clone_size: NA
cdr3_nt: TGTGCCAGCAGCCTCCGTACCGGGGAGCTGTTTTTT
cdr3_aa: CASSLRTGELFF

j_call: TRBJ2-1
d_call: NA
v_call: TRBV30
clone_size: few
cdr3_nt: TGTGCCTGGACGCCCCGGGTAAACTTCCTCTACAATGAGCAGTTCTTC
cdr3_aa: CAWTPRVNFLYNEQFF

j_call: TRBJ2-2
d_call: TRBD2
v_call: TRBV2
clone_size: NA
cdr3_nt: TGTGCCAGCAGTGATGGCGGGGGTCGAACCGGGGAGCTGTTTTTT
cdr3_aa: CASSDGGGRTGELFF

j_call: TRBJ1-4
d_call: TRBD1
v_call: TRBV2
clone_size: once
cdr3_nt: TGTGCCAGCAGCGAACAGGGGGCTGGGGAAAAACTGTTTTTT
cdr3_aa: CASSEQGAGEKLFF

j_call: TRBJ2-7
d_call: NA
v_call: TRBV3-1/TRBV3-2
clone_size: NA
cdr3_nt: TGTGCCAGCAGCACGGGACTGGGAACCTACGAGCAGTACTTC
cdr3_aa: CASSTGLGTYEQYF

j_call: TRBJ1-4
d_call: NA
v_call: TRBV5-4
clone_size: NA
cdr3_nt: TGTGCCAGCAGCTTGCTCGGGGGGAATGAAAAACTGTTTTTT
cdr3_aa: CASSLLGGNEKLFF

j_call: TRBJ1-1
d_call: NA
v_call: TRBV27
clone_size: NA
cdr3_nt: TGTGCCAGCAGTCCGACCCGAACCAGGGGTGGACGGGACACTGAAGCTTTCTTT
cdr3_aa: CASSPTRTRGGRDTEAFF

j_call: TRBJ2-1
d_call: TRBD2
v_call: TRBV3-1/TRBV3-2
clone_size: NA
cdr3_nt: TGTGCCAGCAGCCAACAAGGGACTAGCGTGTACAATGAGCAGTTCTTC
cdr3_aa: CASSQQGTSVYNEQFF

j_call: TRBJ2-7
d_call: TRBD1
v_call: TRBV6-5
clone_size: NA
cdr3_nt: TGTGCCAGCAGTACCACAGGGGGAGAGCAGTACTTC
cdr3_aa: CASSTTGGEQYF

j_call: TRBJ2-7
d_call: NA
v_call: TRBV27
clone_size: NA
cdr3_nt: TGTGCCAGCAGTTTTTCCCAGGGCTACGAGCAGTACTTC
cdr3_aa: CASSFSQGYEQYF

j_call: TRBJ2-7
d_call: TRBD1
v_call: TRBV27
clone_size: NA
cdr3_nt: TGTGCCAGCAGTATACGGACAGGGTTACGCTACGAGCAGTACTTC
cdr3_aa: CASSIRTGLRYEQYF

j_call: TRBJ2-7
d_call: TRBD2
v_call: TRBV9
clone_size: NA
cdr3_nt: TGTGCCAGCAGCCTTGGGACTAGCGGGTCCTACGAGCAGTACTTC
cdr3_aa: CASSLGTSGSYEQYF

j_call: TRBJ2-7
d_call: NA
v_call: TRBV3-1/TRBV3-2
clone_size: NA
cdr3_nt: TGTGCCAGCAGCTCCTACGGGCGGGGGCCCTACGAGCAGTACTTC
cdr3_aa: CASSSYGRGPYEQYF

j_call: TRBJ1-1
d_call: NA
v_call: TRBV28
clone_size: NA
cdr3_nt: TGTGCCAGCAGTTTGAGGGCCCCGCCGAGGGCTTTCTTT
cdr3_aa: CASSLRAPPRAFF

j_call: TRBJ2-7
d_call: TRBD1
v_call: TRBV6-5
clone_size: NA
cdr3_nt: TGTGCCAGCAGTCCGGGACAGGGACGGCAGTACTTC
cdr3_aa: CASSPGQGRQYF

j_call: TRBJ1-4
d_call: TRBD1
v_call: TRBV11-1
clone_size: NA
cdr3_nt: TGTGCCAGCAGCCAGCGAACAGGACAGGAAGGTGAAAAACTGTTTTTT
cdr3_aa: CASSQRTGQEGEKLFF

j_call: TRBJ2-7
d_call: TRBD2
v_call: TRBV28
clone_size: NA
cdr3_nt: TGTGCCAGCAGTTTAGGGACTAGCATAGTCGCCGACGAGCAGTACTTC
cdr3_aa: CASSLGTSIVADEQYF

j_call: TRBJ1-2
d_call: NA
v_call: TRBV12-3/TRBV12-4
clone_size: NA
cdr3_nt: TGTGCCAGCAGCTTGACAGGATCCTATGGCTACACCTTC
cdr3_aa: CASSLTGSYGYTF

j_call: TRBJ2-7
d_call: TRBD2
v_call: TRBV3-1/TRBV3-2
clone_size: NA
cdr3_nt: TGTGCCAGCAGCCAAGTGGGACTAGCAGATTCCTACGAGCAGTACTTC
cdr3_aa: CASSQVGLADSYEQYF

j_call: TRBJ2-7
d_call: TRBD2
v_call: TRBV7-2
clone_size: NA
cdr3_nt: TGTGCCAGCAGCTTATGGGGGGGGATGGAGGGTGGCTCCTACGAGCAGTACTTC
cdr3_aa: CASSLWGGMEGGSYEQYF

j_call: TRBJ2-1
d_call: NA
v_call: TRBV5-4
clone_size: medium-sized
cdr3_nt: TGTGCCAGCAGCTTGGGACAGGTGGCTGAGCAGTTCTTC
cdr3_aa: CASSLGQVAEQFF

j_call: TRBJ2-1
d_call: TRBD2
v_call: TRBV7-8
clone_size: NA
cdr3_nt: TGTGCCAGCAGCTCCCGGGGGGGCGTAAACAATGAGCAGTTCTTC
cdr3_aa: CASSSRGGVNNEQFF

j_call: TRBJ2-7
d_call: TRBD1
v_call: TRBV27
clone_size: NA
cdr3_nt: TGTGCCAGCAGTTTCCGACAGGGATGGTCCGAGCAGTACTTC
cdr3_aa: CASSFRQGWSEQYF

j_call: TRBJ2-1
d_call: TRBD2
v_call: TRBV9
clone_size: few
cdr3_nt: TGTGCCAGCAGCGCGAGTAGCGGGGGATACCAGTTCTTC
cdr3_aa: CASSASSGGYQFF

j_call: TRBJ2-1
d_call: TRBD1
v_call: TRBV5-1
clone_size: NA
cdr3_nt: TGCGCCAGCAGCCCCACGGGACAGGGTGTAAAGAATGAGCAGTTCTTC
cdr3_aa: CASSPTGQGVKNEQFF

j_call: TRBJ2-7
d_call: NA
v_call: TRBV27
clone_size: NA
cdr3_nt: TGTGCCAGCAGTTTCACAGGTGCCTACGAGCAGTACTTC
cdr3_aa: CASSFTGAYEQYF

j_call: TRBJ1-1
d_call: NA
v_call: TRBV29-1
clone_size: NA
cdr3_nt: TGCAGCGCCTCGAACACTGAAGCTTTCTTT
cdr3_aa: CSASNTEAFF

j_call: TRBJ2-5
d_call: TRBD1
v_call: TRBV30
clone_size: once
cdr3_nt: TGTGCCTGGAGTGCTTGGACAGGGGGAGAGACCCAGTACTTC
cdr3_aa: CAWSAWTGGETQYF

j_call: TRBJ2-2
d_call: TRBD2
v_call: TRBV9
clone_size: NA
cdr3_nt: TGTGCCAGCAGCGCAATAGGGCGGGAGGGCACCGGGGAGCTGTTTTTT
cdr3_aa: CASSAIGREGTGELFF

j_call: TRBJ1-2
d_call: NA
v_call: TRBV7-8
clone_size: NA
cdr3_nt: TGTGCCAGCAGCTTAGAATACAGGTCTAACTATGGCTACACCTTC
cdr3_aa: CASSLEYRSNYGYTF

j_call: TRBJ2-7
d_call: NA
v_call: TRBV5-6
clone_size: NA
cdr3_nt: TGTGCCAGCAGCTTGGCCCGCGGGCTCGGGGAGCAGTACTTC
cdr3_aa: CASSLARGLGEQYF

j_call: TRBJ1-2
d_call: TRBD1
v_call: TRBV18
clone_size: NA
cdr3_nt: TGTGCCAGCTCACCGACATCCGGGACAGGAGTTCTCTATGGCTACACCTTC
cdr3_aa: CASSPTSGTGVLYGYTF

j_call: TRBJ1-1
d_call: NA
v_call: TRBV18
clone_size: NA
cdr3_nt: TGTGCCAGCTCACCTAGGACAGATTCGAACACTGAAGCTTTCTTT
cdr3_aa: CASSPRTDSNTEAFF

j_call: TRBJ2-3
d_call: TRBD2
v_call: TRBV13
clone_size: NA
cdr3_nt: TGTGCCAGCAGCTTAGGACTAGCGGGAGAGGCCATATCTAGCACAGATACGCAGTATTTT
cdr3_aa: CASSLGLAGEAISSTDTQYF